This is a list of T cell receptor beta chains from one sample in a study of blood T cell repertoires in COVID-19. The table came from immunoSEQ multiplex PCR; TCRdb's copy has only in-frame clones and leaves some out. The table lists 220,000 or so clones, almost 90% of them singletons. The sequencing sample was made of PBMCs or T cells enriched from blood (not recorded which). Every receptor here comes from a man between 25 and 39 years old who had been exposed to COVID-19. The CDR3 runs from the conserved cysteine through the conserved F or W. The order of the fields is CDR3 DNA, CDR3 protein, V gene, J gene, clone size, D gene. A D gene is named only where the DNA matches it firmly. Some rows mark clone size as missing; the rest say once, few, many or name a class of expanded clone.

DNA: TGTGCCACCAGCCGTACCGCCGGGACTAGCGGTTACGAGCAGTACTTC
CDR3: CATSRTAGTSGYEQYF
V: TRBV15
J: TRBJ2-7
size: .
D: TRBD2

DNA: TGTGCCAGCAGGATGGGCTCCCAAGAGACCCAGTACTTC
CDR3: CASRMGSQETQYF
V: TRBV2
J: TRBJ2-5
size: once
D: .

DNA: TGCGCCAGCAGTTTATCAGGTGTTAGCAATCAGCCCCAGCATTTT
CDR3: CASSLSGVSNQPQHF
V: TRBV5-1
J: TRBJ1-5
size: .
D: .

DNA: TGTGCCAGCAGTTTAAAGACAGGGGTTGGCTACACCTTC
CDR3: CASSLKTGVGYTF
V: TRBV12-3/TRBV12-4
J: TRBJ1-2
size: .
D: TRBD1

DNA: TGTGCCATCAGTGGCCAGTTCGATGGAAACACCATATATTTT
CDR3: CAISGQFDGNTIYF
V: TRBV10-3
J: TRBJ1-3
size: .
D: .

DNA: TGTGCCAGCAGCTTGCTCCTAGCTCTGAGCTCCTACGAGCAGTACTTC
CDR3: CASSLLLALSSYEQYF
V: TRBV5-6
J: TRBJ2-7
size: .
D: .

DNA: TGCGCCAGCAGTGGGGGGACGAACACCGGGGAGCTGTTTTTT
CDR3: CASSGGTNTGELFF
V: TRBV5-1
J: TRBJ2-2
size: .
D: .

DNA: TGTGCCAGCGGGCGACAGGGGAACTATGGCTACACCTTC
CDR3: CASGRQGNYGYTF
V: TRBV7-2
J: TRBJ1-2
size: .
D: TRBD1

DNA: TGTGCCATCAATGACGGCCTGTCGGGGGAGACCCAGTACTTC
CDR3: CAINDGLSGETQYF
V: TRBV10-3
J: TRBJ2-5
size: .
D: .

DNA: TGTGCCAGCAGCCCGGACAGCACCACGAACACCGGGGAGCTGTTTTTT
CDR3: CASSPDSTTNTGELFF
V: TRBV4-2
J: TRBJ2-2
size: .
D: .

DNA: TGTGCCACCAGTGATTTTCGCAGGATCGAAAAACTGTTTTTT
CDR3: CATSDFRRIEKLFF
V: TRBV24-1
J: TRBJ1-4
size: .
D: .

DNA: TGTGCCAGCAGTCCCGCCAGGGTTCAGCCCCAGCATTTT
CDR3: CASSPARVQPQHF
V: TRBV7-2
J: TRBJ1-5
size: .
D: .

DNA: TGTGCCAGCAGCCTGATAGCGGGGCTCACAGATACGCAGTATTTT
CDR3: CASSLIAGLTDTQYF
V: TRBV11-2
J: TRBJ2-3
size: .
D: TRBD2

DNA: TGCGCCAGCAAGGAAGGCAGGGGGGACTACGAGCAGTACTTC
CDR3: CASKEGRGDYEQYF
V: TRBV10-1
J: TRBJ2-7
size: .
D: .

DNA: TGTGCCAGCAGCCAAGAGGGGGACTACTATGGCTACACCTTC
CDR3: CASSQEGDYYGYTF
V: TRBV4-2
J: TRBJ1-2
size: .
D: .

DNA: TGCGCCAGCAGCTTTGAGCGGGGCCCGGCGAGCTCCTACAATGAGCAGTTCTTC
CDR3: CASSFERGPASSYNEQFF
V: TRBV5-1
J: TRBJ2-1
size: .
D: TRBD2

DNA: TGTGCCAGCAGCCTTGACAGGGTTGCTGAAGCTTTCTTT
CDR3: CASSLDRVAEAFF
V: TRBV12-3/TRBV12-4
J: TRBJ1-1
size: .
D: TRBD1

DNA: TGTGCCAGCAGTGACACCCACAGGGGAGGTGGAGGAAAACTGTTTTTT
CDR3: CASSDTHRGGGGKLFF
V: TRBV25-1
J: TRBJ1-4
size: .
D: TRBD1

DNA: TGTGCCAGCAGCTCGGGGGTCGGCACAGATACGCAGTATTTT
CDR3: CASSSGVGTDTQYF
V: TRBV7-3
J: TRBJ2-3
size: .
D: .

DNA: TGTGCCAGCAGCTTGTTTCAGGGGGTGAGCACTGAAGCTTTCTTT
CDR3: CASSLFQGVSTEAFF
V: TRBV5-6
J: TRBJ1-1
size: .
D: TRBD1

DNA: TGTGCCAGCAGCCCGGGACTAGCGGGGGGTTACGAGCAGTACTTC
CDR3: CASSPGLAGGYEQYF
V: TRBV7-2
J: TRBJ2-7
size: .
D: TRBD2

DNA: TGTGCCAGCAGCTTGGTTTTAGTGGTAGATACGCAGTATTTT
CDR3: CASSLVLVVDTQYF
V: TRBV5-6
J: TRBJ2-3
size: .
D: .

DNA: TGCGCCAGCAGCCAAGTCTGGCAGGGAGGAGAGACCCAGTACTTC
CDR3: CASSQVWQGGETQYF
V: TRBV4-3
J: TRBJ2-5
size: .
D: .

DNA: TGTGCCAGCAGCCCTCCGGGGGGGCGAGAGACCCAGTACTTC
CDR3: CASSPPGGRETQYF
V: TRBV7-7
J: TRBJ2-5
size: .
D: TRBD2

DNA: TGTGCCAGCAGCTTGACAGCGAACTCTGGAAACACCATATATTTT
CDR3: CASSLTANSGNTIYF
V: TRBV7-9
J: TRBJ1-3
size: .
D: .

DNA: TGTGCCAGCAGCCAAGATCAGGCGGGGGGGCAAGGATATACGCAGTATTTT
CDR3: CASSQDQAGGQGYTQYF
V: TRBV4-2
J: TRBJ2-3
size: .
D: TRBD2

DNA: TGTGCCAGCAGCGTAGCGGGGACTAGCACAGATACGCAGTATTTT
CDR3: CASSVAGTSTDTQYF
V: TRBV9
J: TRBJ2-3
size: few
D: .

DNA: TGTGCCAGCAGCTCTCGACAGGGTACTGAAGCTTTCTTT
CDR3: CASSSRQGTEAFF
V: TRBV3-1/TRBV3-2
J: TRBJ1-1
size: .
D: TRBD1

DNA: TGTGCCATCAGTGTCGGGCAAAGGGGCCAAGAGACCCAGTACTTC
CDR3: CAISVGQRGQETQYF
V: TRBV10-3
J: TRBJ2-5
size: .
D: .